These 14 T cell receptor beta chains originate from one sample sequenced in a study of T cell repertoires in cytomegalovirus infection. These receptors are not linked to any known antigen. Using its own MiXCR run on the reads, TCRdb lists one record per CDR3 protein. Counted here are around 310,000 distinct CDR3 sequences, about 28% occurring once; the ten biggest clones make up 20%. The material was cultured PBMCs, obtained from culture after CMV antigen stimulation. Receptor source: a human donor in good health (CMV status not recorded). Some clones in this sample may be carry-over from other donors' samples.

This clonotype was observed at least ten times. The V and J genes are TRBV6-1 and TRBJ1-5; TRBD1 matches at 7 bases. Trimming removed 8 bases from V and 3 bases from J; junction bases left unmatched: 10. This CDR3 is 15 amino acids long. Germline CDR1 reads MNHNS; CDR2 reads SASEGT. In nucleotides, the CDR3 is TGTGCCAGCCGGGGAGGGGGCGGTAACAATCAGCCCCAGCATTTT. Its protein product is CASRGGGGNNQPQHF.

This clonotype was seen a few times. The chain is built from TRBV28 and TRBJ1-2; D remains ambiguous. Germline loops: CDR1 MDHEN, CDR2 SYDVKM. V lost 7 bases and J lost 2, with 20 bases in between. The CDR3 is 16 amino acids. CDR3 DNA sequence: TGTGCCAGCAACACTCCGGGCAGCGAAAAAAACTATGGCTACACCTTC. It translates to CASNTPGSEKNYGYTF.

V is TRBV7-2 and J is TRBJ2-5; possible D gene TRBD2, 5 bases. CDR1 SGHTA and CDR2 FQGNSA come from the germline V gene. CDR3 size: 16 residues. Between the trimmed V and J ends, which lost 1 base and 5 bases, there was a span of 17 bases. The CDR3 DNA reads as TGTGCCAGCAGCTTAGTGTTGGCAAGCCGAGGGGAGACCCAGTACTTC. It translates to CASSLVLASRGETQYF.

V gene TRBV12-3 or TRBV12-4 combines with J gene TRBJ1-5; no clear D gene. V gave up 8 bases and J gave up 4 bases, with 12 bases separating them. CDR3 length: 13 amino acids. The DNA for the CDR3 is TGTGCCAGCGGGTACACGGCTAATCAGCCCCAGCATTTT. Protein product: CASGYTANQPQHF.

This clonotype has more than one count but fewer than ten. The genes are TRBV19 and TRBJ2-2; 10 bases are a match to TRBD1. CDR3 length: 15 amino acids. Germline trimming cut 6 bases from V and 0 bases from J; bases unmatched to any gene: 1. The germline gives CDR1 LNHDA, CDR2 SQIVND (reference sequence). CDR3 DNA: TGTGCCAGTAGGACAGGGGGCCCGAACACCGGGGAGCTGTTTTTT. Its translation is CASRTGGPNTGELFF. Full variable domain (missing parts from reference TRBV19 and TRBJ2-2): DGGITQSPKYLFRKEGQNVTLSCEQNLNHDAMYWYRQDPGQGLRLIYYSQIVNDFQKGDIAEGYSVSREKKESFPLTVTSAQKNPTAFYLCASRTGGPNTGELFFGEGSRLTVL.

V is TRBV11-3 and J is TRBJ2-1; D call uncertain. Germline V gene data show CDR1 as SGHNT and CDR2 as YENEEA. V lost 0 bases, J lost 6 bases, and 6 bases lay in between. This CDR3 comprises 13 residues. CDR3 nucleotides: TGTGCCAGCAGCTTAGAGTACGTCAATGAGCAGTTCTTC. Its protein product is CASSLEYVNEQFF.

This chain links TRBV11-3 with TRBJ1-1; D remains ambiguous. Germline lookup yields CDR1 SGHNT and CDR2 YENEEA. The CDR3 contains 16 residues. Trimming removed 2 bases from V and 1 base from J, with 14 bases in between. The CDR3 here is CASSLTTLSSNTEAFF. CDR3 DNA: TGTGCCAGCAGCTTAACCACCCTTAGCTCGAACACTGAAGCTTTCTTT. The full variable domain, in which reference TRBV11-3 and TRBJ1-1 provide the parts outside the CDR3, is EAGVVQSPRYKIIEKKQPVAFWCNPISGHNTLYWYLQNLGQGPELLIRYENEEAVDDSQLPKDRFSAERLKGVDSTLKIQPAELGDSAVYLCASSLTTLSSNTEAFFGQGTRLTVV.

This clonotype has at least ten counts. The gene calls are TRBV12-3 or TRBV12-4 and TRBJ1-4; D remains ambiguous. Trimming removed 4 bases from V and 8 bases from J, with 17 bases in between. The CDR3 covers 15 residues. The CDR3 region has the DNA TGTGCCAGCAGTTCCGACGGTCAAATGGAGGAAAAACTGTTTTTT. Translated, it gives CASSSDGQMEEKLFF.

This clonotype has a handful of counts. This CDR3 is CAWSSSSGRANEQFF. In nucleotides, the CDR3 is TGTGCCTGGAGTTCTTCTAGCGGGAGGGCCAATGAGCAGTTCTTC. This chain links TRBV30 with TRBJ2-1, with 12 nucleotides matching TRBD2. This CDR3 is built from 15 residues. The J segment lost 6 bases and the V segment lost 2 bases, leaving 5 bases of the junction unmatched. CDR1 GTSNPN and CDR2 SVGIG come from the germline V gene (reference sequence).

The J gene is TRBJ2-7, the V gene TRBV2; 7 nucleotides align to TRBD1. In germline, CDR1 is SNHLY, CDR2 FYNNEI. This CDR3 is built from 11 residues. For the CDR3, the DNA is TGTGCAAGCTGGACAGGCTACGAGCAGTACTTC. It is translated as CASWTGYEQYF. Complete variable domain (other parts from reference TRBV2 and TRBJ2-7): EPEVTQTPSHQVTQMGQEVILRCVPISNHLYFYWYRQILGQKVEFLVSFYNNEISEKSEIFDDQFSVERPDGSNFTLKIRSTKLEDSAMYFCASWTGYEQYFGPGTRLTVT.

On this clonotype itself: A read error is possible here, since a much larger clone lies one base away. This sequence joins TRBV7-2 and TRBJ1-5, with a tentative D call TRBD1 (6 bases). The CDR3 totals 13 residues. V gave up 4 bases and J gave up 6 bases, with 10 bases separating them. Germline CDR1 reads SGHTA; CDR2 reads FQGNSA. CDR3 sequence (DNA): TGTGCCAGCAGCTGGGGGGGCAGTCAGCCCCAGCATTTT. Residues: CASSWGGSQPQHF.

For this clonotype: One end of the junction fails to match germline, which may point to a read error. The J gene is TRBJ1-2, the V gene TRBV7-9; D is unclear. CDR1 and CDR2 from the germline V gene are SEHNR and FQNEAQ (reference sequence). The CDR3 sequence is 8 residues long. CDR3 protein: CASSLLHF. The CDR3 DNA is TGTGCCAGCAGCTTACTCCACTTC.

The J gene is TRBJ1-1, the V gene TRBV28; 7 nucleotides line up with TRBD1. The V gene's germline CDR1 is MDHEN and CDR2 SYDVKM. CDR3 length: 15 amino acids. J lost 5 bases, V lost 5 bases, and 11 bases had no gene match. In nucleotides, the CDR3 is TGTGCCAGCAGTCTTACATCCAGGGGGAGTACTGAAGCTTTCTTT. Translated, it gives CASSLTSRGSTEAFF.

The V call is TRBV5-4, the J call TRBJ2-1, with TRBD2 identical over 7 bases. V trimming: 0 bases; J trimming: 4 bases; junction bases outside the gene matches: 13. The length of the CDR3 is 18 residues. The germline V gene encodes CDR1 SGHNT and CDR2 YYREEE (reference sequence). CDR3 DNA sequence: TGTGCCAGCAGCTTGGCCGCGAGGGAGGGCCGATCATACAATGAGCAGTTCTTC. Amino acid sequence: CASSLAAREGRSYNEQFF. The full variable domain, completed using reference TRBV5-4 and TRBJ2-1, is ETGVTQSPTHLIKTRGQQVTLRCSSQSGHNTVSWYQQALGQGPQFIFQYYREEENGRGNFPPRFSGLQFPNYSSELNVNALELDDSALYLCASSLAAREGRSYNEQFFGPGTRLTVL.